This T cell receptor beta chain derives from a study of patients and donors after allogeneic stem cell transplantation (dated by TCRdb to the early 2020s). Library preparation used RT-PCR. Sequencing used a NextSeq 550. TCRdb reprocessed the public reads (quality trimming at Q25 with fastp, clone calling with MiXCR) and kept in-frame beta chains. Each CDR3 protein gets just one entry, which takes the most common genes and DNA from the rows behind it. The sample data list fewer than 75,000 distinct CDR3 sequences, and roughly 14% of these were observed just once. In total, the top ten clones hold 25% to 40% of the sample. Concerning this clonotype: What antigen it recognizes has not been identified. No quality values exist for individual bases; no much larger clone is one base distant.

The CDR3 starts with the cysteine, ends with the phenylalanine, and has 16 residues. Here the CDR3 DNA is all that survives: 48 bases in frame from base 1. CDR1 and CDR2 are drawn from the germline V gene: LGHNA, YNFKEQ. Trimming takes 1 base from V and 5 bases from J, and the germline ends sit 17 bases apart. The source is a human donor who was either an allogeneic HSCT recipient or a stem cell or donor lymphocyte infusion donor (not recorded which). It is not recorded whose cells these are; they may come from a transplant donor. The sample consisted of blood, either unsorted or a sorted T cell fraction (not recorded which). The chain employs TRBV4-2 and TRBJ2-5, with TRBD2 perhaps the D gene, on 7 matching bases. The sequenced DNA is TGTGCCAGCAGCCAAGTTCCGCAGGGAGGGGGGGAGACCCAGTACTTC. The encoded protein is CASSQVPQGGGETQYF.